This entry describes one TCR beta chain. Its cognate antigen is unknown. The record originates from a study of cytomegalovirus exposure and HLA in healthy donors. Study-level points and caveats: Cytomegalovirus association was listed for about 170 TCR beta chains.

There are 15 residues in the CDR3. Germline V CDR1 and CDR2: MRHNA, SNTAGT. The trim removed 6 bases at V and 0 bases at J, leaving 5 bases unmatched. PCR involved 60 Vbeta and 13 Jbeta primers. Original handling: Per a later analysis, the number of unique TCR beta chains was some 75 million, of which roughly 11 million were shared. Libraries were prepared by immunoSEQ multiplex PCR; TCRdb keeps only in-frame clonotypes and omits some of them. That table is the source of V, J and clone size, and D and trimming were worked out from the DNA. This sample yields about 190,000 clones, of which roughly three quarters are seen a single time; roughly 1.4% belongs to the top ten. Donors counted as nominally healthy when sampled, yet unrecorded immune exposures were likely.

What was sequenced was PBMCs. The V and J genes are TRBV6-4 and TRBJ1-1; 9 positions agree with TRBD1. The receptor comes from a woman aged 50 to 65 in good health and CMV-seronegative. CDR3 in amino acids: CASSATGGVNTEAFF. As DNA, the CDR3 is TGTGCCAGCAGCGCGACAGGGGGTGTGAACACTGAAGCTTTCTTT.